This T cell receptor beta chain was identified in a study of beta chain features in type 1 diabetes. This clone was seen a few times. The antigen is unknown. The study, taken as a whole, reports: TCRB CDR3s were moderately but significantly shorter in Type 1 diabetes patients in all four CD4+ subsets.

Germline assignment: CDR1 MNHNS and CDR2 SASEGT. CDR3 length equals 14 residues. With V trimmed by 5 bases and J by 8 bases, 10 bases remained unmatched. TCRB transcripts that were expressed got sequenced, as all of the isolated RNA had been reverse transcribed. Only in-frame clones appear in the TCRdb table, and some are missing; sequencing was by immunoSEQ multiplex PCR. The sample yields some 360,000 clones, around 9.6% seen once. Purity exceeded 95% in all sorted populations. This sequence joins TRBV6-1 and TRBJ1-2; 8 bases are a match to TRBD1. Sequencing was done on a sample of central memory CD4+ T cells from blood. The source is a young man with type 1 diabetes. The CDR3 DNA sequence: TGTGCCAGCAGTTATCGGGACAGGATGTGGGGCTACACCTTC. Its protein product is CASSYRDRMWGYTF.